Listed here are 17 T cell receptor beta chains from one sample, sequenced in a study of T cell responses to AZD1222 COVID-19 vaccine. The protocol was immunoSEQ multiplex PCR, while the TCRdb copy is restricted to in-frame clones and leaves out a portion. The table has over 100,000 clones, roughly nine tenths seen once. This specimen was peripheral blood, taken on day 0 of AZD1222 vaccination. These receptors originate from an adult in good health.

The chain uses TRBV18 and TRBJ1-3; the D is unclear. Trimming cost V 3 bases and J 4 bases, with 13 bases left between them. The CDR3 is 15 amino acids. In germline, CDR1 is KGHSH, CDR2 LQKENI. The CDR3 is CASSPGPGPGNTIYF. CDR3 DNA: TGTGCCAGCTCACCTGGGCCGGGCCCCGGAAACACCATATATTTT.

The J gene is TRBJ2-7, the V gene TRBV4-1; no clear D. CDR3 length: 16 amino acids. V shed 1 base and J shed 2 bases, with 15 bases lying between them. The germline V gene has CDR1 MGHRA and CDR2 YSYEKL. In nucleotides, the CDR3 is TGCGCCAGCAGCCAAGCCTCGGCAGGTCCCGCCTACGAGCAGTACTTC. It specifies CASSQASAGPAYEQYF.

V and J are TRBV28 and TRBJ1-1; D is uncertain. This CDR3 is 15 amino acids long. The V and J ends lost 2 bases and 1 base respectively, with 11 bases between them. Germline V gene sequence: CDR1 MDHEN, CDR2 SYDVKM. This CDR3 is CASSLIRAENTEAFF. The CDR3, as DNA: TGTGCCAGCAGTTTAATTAGGGCAGAGAACACTGAAGCTTTCTTT. The whole variable domain, remainder taken from reference TRBV28 and TRBJ1-1, is DVKVTQSSRYLVKRTGEKVFLECVQDMDHENMFWYRQDPGLGLRLIYFSYDVKMKEKGDIPEGYSVSREKKERFSLILESASTNQTSMYLCASSLIRAENTEAFFGQGTRLTVV.

The chain is built from TRBV6-5 and TRBJ1-6; 10 bases line up with TRBD1. V gave up 5 bases and J gave up 9 bases; unmatched junction bases: 4. Germline V gene sequence: CDR1 MNHEY, CDR2 SVGAGI. The CDR3 covers 14 residues. The CDR3 loop is CASSHRDRGSPLHF. CDR3 nucleotides: TGTGCCAGCAGTCACCGGGACAGGGGTTCACCCCTCCACTTT.

This chain connects TRBV11-3 to TRBJ2-3; TRBD1 matches at 8 bases. From germline, CDR1 is SGHNT and CDR2 YENEEA. J gave up 0 bases and V 9 bases, and 5 bases lay outside the gene matches. This CDR3 spans 14 amino acids. Here the CDR3 reads CARSRDRSTDTQYF. The CDR3 region has the DNA TGTGCCAGATCCCGGGACAGGAGCACAGATACGCAGTATTTT.

The gene calls are TRBV5-1 and TRBJ2-1; 7 bases fit TRBD2. Germline loops: CDR1 SGHRS, CDR2 YFSETQ. J gave up 7 bases and V 7 bases, and 5 bases lay outside the gene matches. The CDR3 contains 12 residues. The DNA of the CDR3 is TGCGCCAGCGGCCCCGGGGGGAATGAGCAGTTCTTC. This encodes CASGPGGNEQFF. Based on the CDR3 plus reference TRBV5-1 and TRBJ2-1, the full variable domain is KAGVTQTPRYLIKTRGQQVTLSCSPISGHRSVSWYQQTPGQGLQFLFEYFSETQRNKGNFPGRFSGRQFSNSRSEMNVSTLELGDSALYLCASGPGGNEQFFGPGTRLTVL.

This rearrangement joins TRBV6-5 to TRBJ1-3; D may be TRBD1 (5 bases). CDR1 is MNHEY and CDR2 is SVGAGI in the germline V gene. V lost 4 bases, J lost 4 bases, and 17 bases lay in between. The CDR3 is 16 amino acids. The CDR3 nucleotides are TGTGCCAGCAGTTTAGACACGTTAGGGGCCGGAAACACCATATATTTT. Protein: CASSLDTLGAGNTIYF.

This chain joins TRBV2 and TRBJ1-6; D unresolved. CDR3 length: 15 residues. The germline V gene encodes CDR1 SNHLY and CDR2 FYNNEI. V was trimmed by 2 bases and J by 5 bases, leaving 10 bases between them. The CDR3 is CASSEHMGNNSPLHF. In DNA, the CDR3 is TGTGCCAGCAGTGAACACATGGGAAATAATTCACCCCTCCACTTT.

The chain has TRBV5-1 and TRBJ2-2; D might be TRBD1 (5 bases). The CDR3 is made up of 15 amino acids. Between the trimmed V and J ends, which lost 0 bases and 4 bases, there was a span of 10 bases. Germline values: CDR1 SGHRS, CDR2 YFSETQ. DNA of the CDR3: TGCGCCAGCAGCTTGGTTGTGGGGCCCACCGGGGAGCTGTTTTTT. This translates into CASSLVVGPTGELFF. Full variable domain (rest looked up from reference TRBV5-1 and TRBJ2-2): KAGVTQTPRYLIKTRGQQVTLSCSPISGHRSVSWYQQTPGQGLQFLFEYFSETQRNKGNFPGRFSGRQFSNSRSEMNVSTLELGDSALYLCASSLVVGPTGELFFGEGSRLTVL.

This chain links TRBV6-5 with TRBJ1-6, with D possibly matching TRBD1 (5 bases). The V gene lost 8 bases and the J gene lost 10 bases, with 18 bases spanning the gap. CDR3 length equals 14 residues. Looked up from germline, CDR1 is MNHEY and CDR2 is SVGAGI. This CDR3 reads CASLEGPFASPLHF. The CDR3 DNA reads as TGTGCCAGCTTAGAGGGGCCTTTTGCGTCACCCCTCCACTTT.

J is TRBJ2-7 and V is TRBV18; D uncertain. Deletions cut 1 base from V and 3 bases from J, with 4 bases between. CDR3 length equals 12 residues. CDR1 and CDR2 from the germline V gene are KGHSH and LQKENI. Here the CDR3 DNA reads TGTGCCAGCTCACCACGGGACTACGAGCAGTACTTC. As protein: CASSPRDYEQYF. The full variable domain, completed using reference TRBV18 and TRBJ2-7, is NAGVMQNPRHLVRRRGQEARLRCSPMKGHSHVYWYRQLPEEGLKFMVYLQKENIIDESGMPKERFSAEFPKEGPSILRIQQVVRGDSAAYFCASSPRDYEQYFGPGTRLTVT.

The chain joins TRBV5-4 to TRBJ1-6; the match to TRBD1 covers 7 bases. The CDR3 length is 15 residues. V shed 4 bases, J shed 9 bases, and the junction held 10 bases outside the gene matches. Germline CDR1 is SGHNT and CDR2 is YYREEE (reference sequence). The CDR3 reads CASSRAGGVGSPLHF. CDR3 DNA sequence: TGTGCCAGCAGCCGAGCAGGGGGGGTTGGTTCACCCCTCCACTTT.

The V call is TRBV7-3, the J call TRBJ2-6; D unresolved. This CDR3 has 15 residues. Looked up from germline, CDR1 is SGHTA and CDR2 is FQGTGA. V lost 1 base to trimming and J lost 1 base, with 5 bases between them. Here the CDR3 reads CASSLSRSGANVLTF. The CDR3 nucleotides read TGTGCCAGCAGCTTAAGTCGTTCTGGGGCCAACGTCCTGACTTTC.

The chain employs TRBV6-1 and TRBJ2-7, with D perhaps matching TRBD2 (6 bases). The V and J ends lost 1 base and 6 bases respectively, with 7 bases between them. The length of the CDR3 is 12 residues. Germline CDR1 is MNHNS and CDR2 is SASEGT. CDR3 sequence: CASSEGGVEQYF. In nucleotides, the CDR3 is TGTGCCAGCAGTGAAGGGGGGGTCGAGCAGTACTTC.

V usage is TRBV6-2 or TRBV6-3 and J usage is TRBJ1-3; weak D call: TRBD1 (6 bases). Per germline, CDR1 MNHEY and CDR2 SVGEGT. Deletions cut 4 bases from V and 0 bases from J, with 13 bases between. There are 16 residues in the CDR3. The CDR3 region has the DNA TGTGCCAGCAGTTTAACAACAGGGAGCTCTGGAAACACCATATATTTT. Amino acids: CASSLTTGSSGNTIYF.

The V call is TRBV28, the J call TRBJ2-5; D possibly corresponds to TRBD2 (7 bases). This CDR3 comprises 13 residues. Germline values: CDR1 MDHEN, CDR2 SYDVKM. The V and J ends lost 8 bases and 1 base respectively, with 11 bases between them. CDR3 nucleotides: TGTGCCAGCCGCGGGGGCCTCCAAGAGACCCAGTACTTC. Its translation: CASRGGLQETQYF. Full variable domain (rest looked up from reference TRBV28 and TRBJ2-5): DVKVTQSSRYLVKRTGEKVFLECVQDMDHENMFWYRQDPGLGLRLIYFSYDVKMKEKGDIPEGYSVSREKKERFSLILESASTNQTSMYLCASRGGLQETQYFGPGTRLLVL.

V gene TRBV18 combines with J gene TRBJ2-1; TRBD1 matches 12 bases. V lost 4 bases to trimming and J lost 8 bases; unmatched junction nucleotides: 12. The CDR3 is 17 amino acids. CDR1 is KGHSH and CDR2 is LQKENI in the germline V gene. The CDR3: CASSLFSGTGGVDEQFF. The CDR3 bases are TGTGCCAGCTCACTATTCTCGGGGACAGGGGGCGTGGATGAGCAGTTCTTC.